These 20 T cell receptor beta chains originate from one sample sequenced in a study of T cell responses to AZD1222 COVID-19 vaccine (dated by TCRdb to the early 2020s). The sample's time point label, in plain terms: baseline before first vaccination. Libraries were made using the immunoSEQ multiplex PCR assay. What TCRdb holds here is the immuneACCESS table cut down to in-frame rearrangements. Part of the clones is not present; checked against another copy, under half of the missing clones reflect an unresolved V gene, and the others are unexplained. The sample table records 95,000 to 100,000 clones; roughly 87% of these occur just once. Approximately 17% of the sample comes from the top ten. This specimen consisted of peripheral blood, obtained on day 0 of AZD1222 vaccination. These receptors all stem from an adult in good health.

The chain uses TRBV19 and TRBJ2-5; TRBD1 might be the D (7 bases). Trimming stripped 2 bases from V and 4 bases from J, with 11 bases between. CDR3 length equals 14 residues. The germline V gene encodes CDR1 LNHDA and CDR2 SQIVND (reference sequence). The CDR3 reads CASSIQGGRETQYF. CDR3 bases: TGTGCCAGTAGTATACAGGGGGGTAGAGAGACCCAGTACTTC.

The chain carries TRBV19 and TRBJ1-6; D is possibly TRBD1 (6 bases). CDR3 length equals 15 residues. From germline, CDR1 is LNHDA and CDR2 SQIVND (reference sequence). The V and J ends lost 4 bases and 7 bases respectively, with 14 bases between them. CDR3 loop: CASSTDPGANSPLHF. CDR3 nucleotides: TGTGCCAGTAGTACCGACCCAGGGGCCAATTCACCCCTCCACTTT.

V usage is TRBV27 and J usage is TRBJ1-5; TRBD1 agrees at 9 bases. V shed 5 bases and J 6 bases; nucleotides not matched to a gene: 11. The CDR3 totals 16 residues. In germline, CDR1 is MNHEY, CDR2 SMNVEV (reference sequence). The DNA of the CDR3 is TGTGCCAGCAGTCTCACAGGGGGCGGGGGAGGTCAGCCCCAGCATTTT. It is translated as CASSLTGGGGGQPQHF.

The rearrangement joins TRBV2 to TRBJ2-5, with no clear D. There are 12 residues in the CDR3. Germline lookup yields CDR1 SNHLY and CDR2 FYNNEI. V lost 6 bases to trimming and J lost 5 bases, with 10 bases between them. CDR3 sequence: CASSSVSETQYF. DNA for the CDR3: TGTGCCAGCAGCAGTGTCAGTGAGACCCAGTACTTC.

This chain's CDR3 is CASSLRWDSYGYTF. CDR3 DNA sequence: TGCGCCAGCAGCTTACGATGGGACAGCTATGGCTACACCTTC. This chain connects TRBV5-1 to TRBJ1-2, with 7 bases matching TRBD1. The CDR3 loop spans 14 amino acids. V was clipped by 2 bases and J by 4 bases; unmatched bases: 5. CDR1 and CDR2 from the germline V gene are SGHRS and YFSETQ.

This clone has only a few counts. J is TRBJ1-2 and V is TRBV16; 7 positions agree with TRBD1. From germline, CDR1 is KGHSY and CDR2 FQNENV. The length of the CDR3 is 15 residues. V lost 2 bases and J lost 3; bases outside the gene matches: 6. This chain's CDR3 is CASSQPVTGDYGYTF. CDR3 coding DNA: TGTGCCAGCAGCCAACCCGTCACAGGGGACTATGGCTACACCTTC.

This clone turned up a few times. The V call is TRBV24-1, the J call TRBJ1-1, with 10 bases lining up with TRBD1. Losses at the gene ends were 4 bases for V and 6 bases for J; bases not matched to a gene: 7. CDR1 and CDR2 from the germline V gene are KGHDR and SFDVKD. This CDR3 region has 15 residues. The CDR3 coding sequence is TGTGCCACCAGTGAGTCTGGACAGGGGGAGGCTGAAGCTTTCTTT. Its translation: CATSESGQGEAEAFF.

The chain joins TRBV10-3 to TRBJ2-2; possibly TRBD2 for D (6 bases). The CDR3 length is 15 residues. Germline values: CDR1 ENHRY, CDR2 SYGVKD. Deletions cut 0 bases from V and 7 bases from J, with 12 bases between. The CDR3 loop is CAISESGGGRGELFF. The CDR3 DNA is TGTGCCATCAGTGAGTCGGGAGGCGGGCGCGGGGAGCTGTTTTTT.

V is TRBV3-1 (or the pseudogene TRBV3-2) and J is TRBJ2-3, with a possible D match to TRBD2 (5 bases). The V and J ends lost 1 base and 2 bases respectively, with 16 bases between them. The CDR3 totals 17 residues. Germline values: CDR1 LGHDT, CDR2 YNNKEL (reference sequence). CDR3 nucleotides: TGTGCCAGCAGCCAAGGACTTGCGGGCCGTTCCACAGATACGCAGTATTTT. The encoded protein is CASSQGLAGRSTDTQYF.

The genes are TRBV7-6 and TRBJ1-1; D is possibly TRBD1 (5 bases). V lost 4 bases and J 4 bases, leaving 13 bases between the germline ends. The CDR3 covers 14 residues. Germline CDR1 reads SGHVS; CDR2 reads FNYEAQ. In DNA form, the CDR3 reads TGTGCCAGCAGCTCCAGGGATGACGGCACTGAAGCTTTCTTT. Translated: CASSSRDDGTEAFF. Drawing the rest from reference TRBV7-6 and TRBJ1-1, the complete variable domain is GAGVSQSPRYKVTKRGQDVALRCDPISGHVSLYWYRQALGQGPEFLTYFNYEAQQDKSGLPNDRFSAERPEGSISTLTIQRTEQRDSAMYRCASSSRDDGTEAFFGQGTRLTVV.

This clone was seen once. The J gene is TRBJ2-2, the V gene TRBV30; D is possibly TRBD1 (6 bases). The CDR3 extends over 14 amino acids. The V end lost 0 bases, the J end lost 7 bases, and 12 bases lay between the germline ends. Germline CDR1 is GTSNPN and CDR2 is SVGIG (reference sequence). DNA for the CDR3: TGTGCCTGGAGTGTACTTAGACAGGACGGGGAGCTGTTTTTT. Its translation: CAWSVLRQDGELFF.

This chain uses TRBV6-1 with TRBJ2-4, with 8 bases that match TRBD1. The germline V gene encodes CDR1 MNHNS and CDR2 SASEGT. CDR3 length equals 16 residues. V lost 3 bases, J lost 7 bases, and 11 bases stayed unmatched. The CDR3 reads CASSDTTGDRENIQYF. The CDR3 DNA is TGTGCCAGCAGTGATACGACAGGGGATCGTGAGAACATTCAGTACTTC.

The rearrangement uses TRBV5-1 and TRBJ2-1, with D possibly TRBD1 on 6 matching bases. The CDR3 runs 12 residues. The V end lost 4 bases, the J end lost 7 bases, and 9 bases lay between the germline ends. Germline V CDR1 and CDR2: SGHRS, YFSETQ. The CDR3 nucleotides read TGCGCCAGCAGCCGGACAGAAAATGAGCAGTTCTTC. Its translation is CASSRTENEQFF.

This rearrangement joins TRBV2 to TRBJ1-2; no clear D gene. Per germline, CDR1 SNHLY and CDR2 FYNNEI. This CDR3 has 14 residues. The V and J ends lost 7 bases and 4 bases respectively, with 16 bases between them. The CDR3 reads CASNPVGAGYGYTF. The CDR3 DNA is TGTGCCAGCAATCCCGTCGGCGCGGGCTATGGCTACACCTTC.

This chain joins TRBV25-1 and TRBJ1-2; no reliable D call. CDR1 is MGHDK and CDR2 is SYGVNS in the germline V gene. The ends were cut back, 1 base at V and 9 bases at J, with 12 bases in the middle. The CDR3 is 13 residues long. CDR3 sequence (DNA): TGTGCCAGCAGTGAATGGGGAGAGCTGAGCTACACCTTC. Its protein is CASSEWGELSYTF.

The genes are TRBV12-2 and TRBJ2-5; the table gives TRBD1 as D, unverified against the DNA. TRBV12-2 counts as a pseudogene. The CDR3 runs 16 residues. The CDR3 DNA sequence: TGTGCAAGTCGCTTATCCCGGACAGGGACCCTAAAGACCCAGTACTTC. Translation: CASRLSRTGTLKTQYF.

The chain recombines TRBV27 with TRBJ2-7; TRBD2 matches at 13 bases. The CDR3 consists of 17 residues. Per the germline V gene, CDR1 is MNHEY and CDR2 is SMNVEV (reference sequence). V lost 6 bases, J lost 0 bases, and 8 bases stayed unmatched. CDR3 amino acids: CASSLRTSGSLSYEQYF. CDR3 DNA: TGTGCCAGCAGCCTTAGGACTAGCGGGAGTCTCTCCTACGAGCAGTACTTC.

This clone has a handful of counts. This rearrangement joins TRBV15 to TRBJ1-5; D possibly corresponds to TRBD1 (5 bases). CDR3 size: 15 residues. Germline CDR1 LNHNV, CDR2 YYDKDF (reference sequence). With 0 bases removed from V and 7 bases from J, the gap between germline ends came to 13 bases. CDR3 nucleotides: TGTGCCACCAGCAGAGATTTTGGGGGGTACCAGCCCCAGCATTTT. It yields the protein CATSRDFGGYQPQHF.

This chain joins TRBV28 and TRBJ1-4; TRBD1 is a possible D gene (6 bases). Germline values: CDR1 MDHEN, CDR2 SYDVKM. The CDR3 runs 15 residues. V gave up 10 bases and J gave up 0 bases, with 15 bases separating them. DNA of the CDR3: TGTGCCATTTCGGGGACAACCGCAACTAATGAAAAACTGTTTTTT. As protein: CAISGTTATNEKLFF.

The genes are TRBV11-2 and TRBJ2-5; D is undetermined. The CDR3 has 12 residues. Trimming stripped 1 base from V and 8 bases from J, with 8 bases between. The V gene's germline CDR1 is SGHAT and CDR2 FQNNGV. The CDR3 reads CASSLAGKTQYF. The CDR3 DNA follows: TGTGCCAGCAGCTTAGCTGGGAAAACCCAGTACTTC.